These T cell receptor beta chains were read from a single sample in a study of blood T cell repertoires in COVID-19. Method: immunoSEQ multiplex PCR; TCRdb's copy keeps in-frame clones and lacks some. The sample contains tens of thousands of clones, about nine tenths of which appear only once. The sequenced sample consisted of peripheral blood. These receptors all come from a man aged 50 to 60 with active COVID-19. Each CDR3 is given with its conserved first and last residue. Each record gives: D gene, CDR3 length, V gene, clone size, J gene, CDR3 DNA, CDR3 protein. D genes are given only for firm matches. Only some rows state a clone size, as once, few, many or a class for expanded clones.

D: -
length: 15
V: TRBV30
size: -
J: TRBJ1-5
DNA: TGTGCCTGGAGTGCACAGGGCCTATCCAATCAGCCCCAGCATTTT
CDR3: CAWSAQGLSNQPQHF

D: TRBD1
length: 13
V: TRBV7-3
size: once
J: TRBJ2-3
DNA: TGTGCCAGCAGCTTAGGACAGGGTGATACGCAGTATTTT
CDR3: CASSLGQGDTQYF

D: -
length: 17
V: TRBV6-2/TRBV6-3
size: -
J: TRBJ1-2
DNA: TGTGCCAGCAGTTACTCAGGCTGGAGGGAAACAAACTATGGCTACACCTTC
CDR3: CASSYSGWRETNYGYTF

D: -
length: 13
V: TRBV4-3
size: -
J: TRBJ2-7
DNA: TGCGCCAGCAGCCGCACTAGGAACTACGAGCAGTACTTC
CDR3: CASSRTRNYEQYF

D: -
length: 15
V: TRBV19
size: once
J: TRBJ1-1
DNA: TGTGCCAGTAGTCTCCACATCGGCGCGGGGACTGAAGCTTTCTTT
CDR3: CASSLHIGAGTEAFF

D: TRBD2
length: 16
V: TRBV19
size: -
J: TRBJ2-1
DNA: TGTGCCAGTAGTATGCAGCGGGAGGGCCCCTACAATGAGCAGTTCTTC
CDR3: CASSMQREGPYNEQFF

D: -
length: 14
V: TRBV6-5
size: once
J: TRBJ1-1
DNA: TGTGCCAGCAGTACTGCCGACATGCGAACCGGAGCTTTCTTT
CDR3: CASSTADMRTGAFF

D: -
length: 18
V: TRBV3-1/TRBV3-2
size: few
J: TRBJ2-1
DNA: TGTGCCAGCAGCCTCCACTACATTAGCAAGTCCAAAAAGAATGAGCAGTTCTTC
CDR3: CASSLHYISKSKKNEQFF

D: TRBD1
length: 17
V: TRBV28
size: -
J: TRBJ1-1
DNA: TGTGCCAGCAGCCCCGGGACAGGGTCCCTATGGGGCACTGAAGCTTTCTTT
CDR3: CASSPGTGSLWGTEAFF

D: TRBD2
length: 16
V: TRBV9
size: -
J: TRBJ2-1
DNA: TGTGCCAGCAGCGTAGATCGAGCGGGAATCTACAATGAGCAGTTCTTC
CDR3: CASSVDRAGIYNEQFF

D: TRBD1
length: 16
V: TRBV2
size: -
J: TRBJ1-2
DNA: TGTGCCAGCAGCCCCGAAACAGGGGGCGGATTCTATGGCTACACCTTC
CDR3: CASSPETGGGFYGYTF

D: TRBD2
length: 15
V: TRBV5-1
size: -
J: TRBJ2-1
DNA: TGCGCCAGCTCGAGGACTAGCGGCTCCTACAATGAGCAGTTCTTC
CDR3: CASSRTSGSYNEQFF

D: -
length: 13
V: TRBV28
size: -
J: TRBJ1-5
DNA: TGTGCCAGCAGTTTATTTAGAAATCAGCCCCAGCATTTT
CDR3: CASSLFRNQPQHF

D: TRBD2
length: 14
V: TRBV7-9
size: -
J: TRBJ2-1
DNA: TGTGCCAGCAGCTTACTAGCGGAAGGCAATGAGCAGTTCTTC
CDR3: CASSLLAEGNEQFF

D: TRBD1
length: 17
V: TRBV19
size: -
J: TRBJ1-1
DNA: TGTGCCAGTAGTATAGGGAACCAGGGGGGTCGGCCCGGTGGAGCTTTCTTT
CDR3: CASSIGNQGGRPGGAFF

D: TRBD1
length: 12
V: TRBV6-2/TRBV6-3
size: -
J: TRBJ2-7
DNA: TGTGCCAGCAGTTACTCGCAGGGGGCCATACACTTC
CDR3: CASSYSQGAIHF

D: TRBD1
length: 15
V: TRBV6-5
size: -
J: TRBJ2-2
DNA: TGTGCCAGCAGCGGCCCGGGACAGCATACCGGGGAGCTGTTTTTT
CDR3: CASSGPGQHTGELFF

D: TRBD1
length: 15
V: TRBV4-2
size: -
J: TRBJ2-1
DNA: TGTGCCAGCAGCCAAGCGACAGGGGGCTACAATGAGCAGTTCTTC
CDR3: CASSQATGGYNEQFF

D: -
length: 12
V: TRBV18
size: -
J: TRBJ2-5
DNA: TGTGCCAGCTCACACGAGGCGGAGACCCAGTACTTC
CDR3: CASSHEAETQYF

D: TRBD1
length: 14
V: TRBV5-1
size: -
J: TRBJ1-2
DNA: TGCGCCAGCAGCTTGGCCCTGACAGGGTATGGCTACACCTTC
CDR3: CASSLALTGYGYTF

D: -
length: 15
V: TRBV6-6
size: -
J: TRBJ2-3
DNA: TGTGCCAGCAGTTACTCGACGAGGAGCAAGGATACGCAGTATTTT
CDR3: CASSYSTRSKDTQYF

D: -
length: 13
V: TRBV30
size: -
J: TRBJ1-6
DNA: TGTGCCTGGAGTGGCCCGGGGAATCCACCCCTCCACTTT
CDR3: CAWSGPGNPPLHF

D: TRBD1
length: 15
V: TRBV10-3
size: -
J: TRBJ1-2
DNA: TGTGCCATCAGTGGGACGGGACAGGGGAACTATGGCTACACCTTC
CDR3: CAISGTGQGNYGYTF

D: -
length: 14
V: TRBV7-6
size: few
J: TRBJ1-4
DNA: TGTGCCAGCAGCTCCAGGGGTAGAGATGAAAAACTGTTTTTT
CDR3: CASSSRGRDEKLFF

D: -
length: 11
V: TRBV28
size: once
J: TRBJ2-7
DNA: TGTGCCACCGCGGACAACTACGAGCAGTACTTC
CDR3: CATADNYEQYF

D: TRBD2
length: 16
V: TRBV30
size: -
J: TRBJ2-3
DNA: TGTGCCTGGAGTCTTGGACTAGCGGGAGGCACAGATACGCAGTATTTT
CDR3: CAWSLGLAGGTDTQYF

D: -
length: 15
V: TRBV6-5
size: -
J: TRBJ1-4
DNA: TGTGCCAGCAGAAAGGACATTACCTTTAATGAAAAACTGTTTTTT
CDR3: CASRKDITFNEKLFF

D: TRBD1
length: 14
V: TRBV7-8
size: -
J: TRBJ2-7
DNA: TGTGCCAGCAGCTTAGCGGGACAGAACTACGAGCAGTACTTC
CDR3: CASSLAGQNYEQYF

D: -
length: 13
V: TRBV7-2
size: -
J: TRBJ1-4
DNA: TGTGCCAGCAGCTTAGAGTTACGAGGAAAACTGTTTTTT
CDR3: CASSLELRGKLFF